One sample yielded the 8 T cell receptor beta chains listed below, sequenced in a study of cytomegalovirus exposure and HLA in healthy donors. The repertoire was sequenced with immunoSEQ multiplex PCR; TCRdb's copy has only in-frame clones and lacks some. The data contain around 200,000 clones, roughly 80% of them singletons. The specimen sequenced was PBMCs. Receptor source: a woman aged 18-29 years in good health and CMV-seropositive.

J is TRBJ2-2 and V is TRBV4-1; 8 bases are shared with TRBD2. The CDR3 contains 16 residues. With V trimmed by 4 bases and J by 4 bases, 8 bases remained unmatched. The V gene's germline CDR1 is MGHRA and CDR2 YSYEKL. This CDR3 reads CASSLEGTSGTGELFF. DNA for the CDR3: TGCGCCAGCAGCCTTGAGGGTACTAGCGGCACCGGGGAGCTGTTTTTT.

The chain links TRBV27 to TRBJ2-5, with 8 bases matching TRBD1. Germline V gives CDR1 MNHEY, CDR2 SMNVEV (reference sequence). V gave up 5 bases and J gave up 6 bases; unmatched junction bases: 5. This CDR3 comprises 13 residues. In DNA, the CDR3 is TGTGCCAGCAGTAAGACAGGGGAGAAGACCCAGTACTTC. Translated, it gives CASSKTGEKTQYF.

This rearrangement joins TRBV7-9 to TRBJ2-7; D is perhaps TRBD2 (6 bases). The CDR3 consists of 18 residues. The V end was cut by 0 bases, the J end by 2 bases, with 20 bases between. Germline V gives CDR1 SEHNR, CDR2 FQNEAQ (reference sequence). In nucleotides, the CDR3 is TGTGCCAGCAGCTTAGCCGGGGACTTCCCGCAAAGGGCCTACGAGCAGTACTTC. It specifies CASSLAGDFPQRAYEQYF.

The table lists this clone with a few counts. The chain carries TRBV15 and TRBJ1-2, with 8 bases aligning to TRBD1. With V trimmed by 5 bases and J by 8 bases, 13 bases remained unmatched. The CDR3 spans 15 residues. Germline loops: CDR1 LNHNV, CDR2 YYDKDF (reference sequence). The CDR3 spells CATSPRQQGDGGYTF. CDR3 nucleotide sequence: TGTGCCACCAGCCCTAGGCAACAGGGGGATGGGGGCTACACCTTC.

The chain is built from TRBV7-6 and TRBJ2-3; 9 nucleotides agree with TRBD2. Germline CDR1 is SGHVS and CDR2 is FNYEAQ. Unmatched junction bases numbered 3, after V lost 1 base and J lost 1 base. The CDR3 runs 16 residues. CDR3: CASSLGSGGRTDTQYF. The CDR3 DNA reads TGTGCCAGCAGCTTAGGTAGCGGGGGCCGCACAGATACGCAGTATTTT.

The CDR3 DNA follows: TGTGCCAGCAGCTTAGACTTGGGACATTCTGGCGAGCAGTACTTC. Translation gives CASSLDLGHSGEQYF. The rearrangement joins TRBV7-9 to TRBJ2-7; a weak D match, TRBD1 (6 bases). There are 15 residues in the CDR3. Per germline, CDR1 SEHNR and CDR2 FQNEAQ (reference sequence). Trimming left V 1 base short and J 6 bases short, with 16 bases between.

CDR3 sequence reads: CASSPGQGNNSPLHF. The CDR3 DNA is TGTGCCAGCAGCCCCGGACAGGGTAATAATTCACCCCTCCACTTT. The chain combines TRBV7-9 with TRBJ1-6, with 8 bases matching TRBD1. CDR1 is SEHNR and CDR2 is FQNEAQ in the germline V gene (reference sequence). V dropped 5 bases and J dropped 5; count of bases not matched to a gene: 5. The CDR3 is 15 residues long. Combining the CDR3 with reference TRBV7-9 and TRBJ1-6 gives the whole variable domain DTGVSQNPRHKITKRGQNVTFRCDPISEHNRLYWYRQTLGQGPEFLTYFQNEAQLEKSRLLSDRFSAERPKGSFSTLEIQRTEQGDSAMYLCASSPGQGNNSPLHFGNGTRLTVT.

This chain joins TRBV28 and TRBJ2-7; D not certain. Trimming removed 1 base at V and 3 bases at J, with 4 bases between. In germline, CDR1 is MDHEN, CDR2 SYDVKM. The CDR3 runs 12 residues. The CDR3 region is CASSLSSYEQYF. The CDR3 DNA is TGTGCCAGCAGTTTATCGAGCTACGAGCAGTACTTC.